The clone carrying this TCR beta chain has a count of ten or more. What it recognizes is unknown. TCRdb recomputed calls from the reads with MiXCR, one row per CDR3 protein. The table records around 280,000 distinct CDR3 sequences, roughly 15% of them present only once. The entry originates in a study of T cell repertoires in cytomegalovirus infection. Across the whole study: Public TCR beta signatures indicated both CMV infection and matching HLA type.

Trimming pared 6 bases from V and 3 bases from J, leaving 17 bases between. CDR1 and CDR2 from the germline V gene are SGHTA and FQGNSA. The CDR3 totals 16 residues. Study-wide results and limits: Accumulated public TCR beta family frequency recognized individuals carrying CMV together with the relevant HLA. In two of eight donors, the top clonotype was HLA-C-restricted CMV-specific.

The sequencing sample was made of PBMCs. The chain employs TRBV7-2 and TRBJ1-4, with TRBD1 as a possible D gene (5 bases). This sequence originates from a human donor in good health (CMV status not recorded). Some clones in this sample may be carry-over from other donors' samples. The CDR3 loop reads CASRGGAGRPNEKLFF. CDR3 DNA sequence: TGTGCCAGCAGGGGAGGGGCAGGGCGACCTAATGAAAAACTGTTTTTT.